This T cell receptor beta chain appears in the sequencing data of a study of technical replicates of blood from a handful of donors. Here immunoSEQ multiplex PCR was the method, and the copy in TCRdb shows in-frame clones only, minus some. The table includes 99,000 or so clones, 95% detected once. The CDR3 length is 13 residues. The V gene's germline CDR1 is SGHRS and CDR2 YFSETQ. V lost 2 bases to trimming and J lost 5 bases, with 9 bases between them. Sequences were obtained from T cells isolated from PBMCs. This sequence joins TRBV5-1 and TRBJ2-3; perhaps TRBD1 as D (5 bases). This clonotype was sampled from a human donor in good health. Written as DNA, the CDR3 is TGCGCCAGCAGCTTTCAGGGAAAAGATACGCAGTATTTT. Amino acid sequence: CASSFQGKDTQYF.